This T cell receptor (beta chain) was captured in a study of T cell responses to AZD1222 COVID-19 vaccine. The assay was immunoSEQ multiplex PCR, and TCRdb's table has in-frame clones only and misses some. This sample has fewer than 200,000 clones; roughly 92% occur once, and the top ten carry 3.5% to 4%. J lost 4 bases, V lost 3 bases, and 7 bases had no gene match. The CDR3 length is 16 residues. Looked up from germline, CDR1 is SGHDT and CDR2 is YYEEEE. The source was peripheral blood, collected 28 days after the second dose of the MenACWY control vaccine. The TCR sequence derives from an adult who received the MenACWY meningococcal vaccine as a control. The V gene is TRBV5-6, the J gene TRBJ2-1, with TRBD2 matching over 10 bases. The CDR3 coding sequence is TGTGCCAGCAGCTGGGAGCGGGAGGGCCATTACAATGAGCAGTTCTTC. Translating it yields CASSWEREGHYNEQFF.